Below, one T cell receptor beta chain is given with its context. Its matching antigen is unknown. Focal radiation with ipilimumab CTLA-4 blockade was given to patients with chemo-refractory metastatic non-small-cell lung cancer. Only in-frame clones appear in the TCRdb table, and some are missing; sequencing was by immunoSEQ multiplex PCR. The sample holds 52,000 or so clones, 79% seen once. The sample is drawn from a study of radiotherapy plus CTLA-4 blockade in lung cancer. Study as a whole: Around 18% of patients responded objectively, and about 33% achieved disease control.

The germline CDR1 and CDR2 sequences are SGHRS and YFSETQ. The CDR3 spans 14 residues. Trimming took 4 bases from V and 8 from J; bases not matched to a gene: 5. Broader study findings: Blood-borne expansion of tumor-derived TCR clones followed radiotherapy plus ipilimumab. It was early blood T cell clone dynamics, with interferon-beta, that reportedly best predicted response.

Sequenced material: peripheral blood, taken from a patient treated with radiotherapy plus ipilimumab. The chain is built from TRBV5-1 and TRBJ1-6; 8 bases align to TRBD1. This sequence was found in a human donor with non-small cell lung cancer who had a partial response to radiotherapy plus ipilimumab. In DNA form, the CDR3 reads TGCGCCAGCAGCGTAGTGACAGGGGATTCACCCCTCCACTTT. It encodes CASSVVTGDSPLHF. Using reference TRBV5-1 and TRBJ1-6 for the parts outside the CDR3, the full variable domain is KAGVTQTPRYLIKTRGQQVTLSCSPISGHRSVSWYQQTPGQGLQFLFEYFSETQRNKGNFPGRFSGRQFSNSRSEMNVSTLELGDSALYLCASSVVTGDSPLHFGNGTRLTVT.